Listed below are T cell receptor beta chains from one sample, sequenced in a study of PD-1 blockade in classical Hodgkin lymphoma. Repertoires were generated with immunoSEQ multiplex PCR, while TCRdb's copy carries only in-frame clones and drops some. Counted here are around 43,000 clones, approximately 90% occurring once; the ten biggest clones make up roughly 5.3%. Input material: peripheral blood mononuclear cells (PBMCs). These receptors all stem from a human donor with classical Hodgkin lymphoma. Both conserved end residues are part of each CDR3. Fields, in order: J gene, V gene, D gene, clone size, CDR3 DNA, CDR3 protein. The D gene is left open where the match is weak. Clone size is given for some rows only: seen once, a few or many times, or a class if the clone is expanded.

J gene: TRBJ1-2; V gene: TRBV20-1; D gene: TRBD1; clone size: -; CDR3 DNA: TGCAGTGCTACAGGGGGTTATGGCTACACCTTC; CDR3 protein: CSATGGYGYTF
J gene: TRBJ2-7; V gene: TRBV11-2; D gene: -; clone size: -; CDR3 DNA: TGTGCCAGCAGCTTAGTTCCGGGGGACCTACCGTCTCCGCAGTACTTC; CDR3 protein: CASSLVPGDLPSPQYF
J gene: TRBJ2-7; V gene: TRBV5-6; D gene: TRBD1; clone size: -; CDR3 DNA: TGTGCCAGCAGCTTGGGGACAGGGGGCTACGAGCAGTACTTC; CDR3 protein: CASSLGTGGYEQYF
J gene: TRBJ2-5; V gene: TRBV9; D gene: -; clone size: few; CDR3 DNA: TGTGCCAGCAGCGTAGACGGGGCAGGAGGCGAGACCCAGTACTTC; CDR3 protein: CASSVDGAGGETQYF
J gene: TRBJ1-2; V gene: TRBV5-1; D gene: -; clone size: -; CDR3 DNA: TGCGCCAGCTCCGAGGATTTTAGTGGCTACACCTTC; CDR3 protein: CASSEDFSGYTF
J gene: TRBJ1-2; V gene: TRBV25-1; D gene: TRBD1; clone size: once; CDR3 DNA: TGTGCCACCGGGACAGGCTATGGCTACACCTTC; CDR3 protein: CATGTGYGYTF
J gene: TRBJ1-3; V gene: TRBV7-9; D gene: -; clone size: -; CDR3 DNA: TGTGCCAGCAGGCGTAGCTCTGGAAACACCATATATTTT; CDR3 protein: CASRRSSGNTIYF
J gene: TRBJ1-2; V gene: TRBV28; D gene: -; clone size: -; CDR3 DNA: TGTGCCAGCAGTTTACTCAACGCTAACTATGGCTACACCTTC; CDR3 protein: CASSLLNANYGYTF
J gene: TRBJ2-1; V gene: TRBV6-1; D gene: TRBD2; clone size: -; CDR3 DNA: TGTGCCAGCAACCCGGTAGCGGGAGAAAATGAGCAGTTCTTC; CDR3 protein: CASNPVAGENEQFF
J gene: TRBJ2-3; V gene: TRBV27; D gene: TRBD1; clone size: once; CDR3 DNA: TGTGCCAGCAGACGACAGGGAGCAGCAGATACGCAGTATTTT; CDR3 protein: CASRRQGAADTQYF
J gene: TRBJ1-2; V gene: TRBV10-3; D gene: TRBD1; clone size: -; CDR3 DNA: TGTGCCATCAAAACAGGGGCTAACTATGGCTACACCTTC; CDR3 protein: CAIKTGANYGYTF
J gene: TRBJ2-2; V gene: TRBV25-1; D gene: -; clone size: once; CDR3 DNA: TGTGCCAGCAGAGGAGCGGGCACGAACACCGGGGAGCTGTTTTTT; CDR3 protein: CASRGAGTNTGELFF
J gene: TRBJ1-1; V gene: TRBV7-8; D gene: -; clone size: -; CDR3 DNA: TGTGCCAGCAGCTTGGTGGGATTTAACACTGAAGCTTTCTTT; CDR3 protein: CASSLVGFNTEAFF
J gene: TRBJ2-7; V gene: TRBV28; D gene: TRBD2; clone size: -; CDR3 DNA: TGTGCCAGCAGTCTAGCGGGAGGTAAATACGAGCAGTACTTC; CDR3 protein: CASSLAGGKYEQYF
J gene: TRBJ2-3; V gene: TRBV28; D gene: -; clone size: -; CDR3 DNA: TGTGCCAGCACCTTGGGAGGAGATACGCAGTATTTT; CDR3 protein: CASTLGGDTQYF
J gene: TRBJ2-7; V gene: TRBV9; D gene: -; clone size: -; CDR3 DNA: TGTGCCAGCAGCGTAGACAGGGACCTCTACGAGCAGTACTTC; CDR3 protein: CASSVDRDLYEQYF
J gene: TRBJ1-1; V gene: TRBV18; D gene: TRBD1; clone size: once; CDR3 DNA: TGTGCCAGCTCCTCGACAGGGAGGAACACTGAAGCTTTCTTT; CDR3 protein: CASSSTGRNTEAFF
J gene: TRBJ2-5; V gene: TRBV14; D gene: TRBD2; clone size: -; CDR3 DNA: TGTGCCAGCAGCCAAGGTCTAACTAGCGGACAAGAGACCCAGTACTTC; CDR3 protein: CASSQGLTSGQETQYF
J gene: TRBJ2-5; V gene: TRBV7-9; D gene: -; clone size: -; CDR3 DNA: TGTGCCAGCAGCCGAAAGGAGGGGGCGCGGGAGACCCAGTACTTC; CDR3 protein: CASSRKEGARETQYF
J gene: TRBJ2-5; V gene: TRBV2; D gene: TRBD2; clone size: once; CDR3 DNA: TGTGCCAGCAGTGATCATGTAGCGGGAGGGCCGGAAGAGACCCAGTACTTC; CDR3 protein: CASSDHVAGGPEETQYF
J gene: TRBJ2-4; V gene: TRBV4-1; D gene: -; clone size: -; CDR3 DNA: TGCGCCAGCAGCCAAGGGGGTCGGGAATATTCTAAAAACATTCAGTACTTC; CDR3 protein: CASSQGGREYSKNIQYF
J gene: TRBJ1-1; V gene: TRBV27; D gene: -; clone size: -; CDR3 DNA: TGTGCCAGCAGTTTGGATCCAGCCCTCAAGAACACTGAAGCTTTCTTT; CDR3 protein: CASSLDPALKNTEAFF
J gene: TRBJ2-7; V gene: TRBV27; D gene: -; clone size: few; CDR3 DNA: TGTGCCAGCAGCCACGGGTCTCGGGACACCTCCTACGAGCAGTACTTC; CDR3 protein: CASSHGSRDTSYEQYF
J gene: TRBJ2-5; V gene: TRBV23-1; D gene: TRBD2; clone size: -; CDR3 DNA: TGCGCCACCCCGGGGGGGAGAGAGACCCAGTACTTC; CDR3 protein: CATPGGRETQYF
J gene: TRBJ2-6; V gene: TRBV9; D gene: -; clone size: -; CDR3 DNA: TGTGCCAGCAGCGTAGGAGAAGGGGCCAACGTCCTGACTTTC; CDR3 protein: CASSVGEGANVLTF
J gene: TRBJ1-1; V gene: TRBV6-6; D gene: -; clone size: -; CDR3 DNA: TGTGCCAGCAGTCCGTCTTTTGGCACTGAAGCTTTCTTT; CDR3 protein: CASSPSFGTEAFF
J gene: TRBJ1-2; V gene: TRBV4-1; D gene: -; clone size: -; CDR3 DNA: TGCGCCAGCAGCCAAGATCTGGCCCAGCTCTATGGCTACACCTTC; CDR3 protein: CASSQDLAQLYGYTF
J gene: TRBJ2-2; V gene: TRBV5-1; D gene: -; clone size: -; CDR3 DNA: TGCGCCAGCAGCTTGGCCATCGCAGACACCGGGGAGCTGTTTTTT; CDR3 protein: CASSLAIADTGELFF
J gene: TRBJ1-1; V gene: TRBV19; D gene: -; clone size: -; CDR3 DNA: TGTGCCAGTAGTATATCTGGGGTGATTATGAACACTGAAGCTTTCTTT; CDR3 protein: CASSISGVIMNTEAFF
J gene: TRBJ2-5; V gene: TRBV15; D gene: -; clone size: -; CDR3 DNA: TGTGCCACCAGCAGAGAGGTCCAAGAGACCCAGTACTTC; CDR3 protein: CATSREVQETQYF
J gene: TRBJ1-1; V gene: TRBV4-1; D gene: -; clone size: -; CDR3 DNA: TGCGCCAGCAGCCAGGGCCTAGGCAGGGTAGGTTTGGCTTTCTTT; CDR3 protein: CASSQGLGRVGLAFF
J gene: TRBJ2-5; V gene: TRBV11-1; D gene: -; clone size: -; CDR3 DNA: TGTGCCAGCAGCCCGACAGAAAGAAAGACCCAGTACTTC; CDR3 protein: CASSPTERKTQYF
J gene: TRBJ2-5; V gene: TRBV11-2; D gene: -; clone size: once; CDR3 DNA: TGTGCCAGCAGCTCGCCAGAGACCCAGTACTTC; CDR3 protein: CASSSPETQYF
J gene: TRBJ1-2; V gene: TRBV27; D gene: -; clone size: once; CDR3 DNA: TGTGCCAGCAGTTTTCGGGGAACCTATGGCTACACCTTC; CDR3 protein: CASSFRGTYGYTF
J gene: TRBJ2-2; V gene: TRBV11-3; D gene: TRBD2; clone size: -; CDR3 DNA: TGTGCCAGCAGCGGGACTAGCGGGAGGGGCGCCGGGGAGCTGTTTTTT; CDR3 protein: CASSGTSGRGAGELFF
J gene: TRBJ1-2; V gene: TRBV11-2; D gene: -; clone size: -; CDR3 DNA: TGTGCCAGCAGCTTAGATTATCGGGTTGCGCTTGACTATGGCTACACCTTC; CDR3 protein: CASSLDYRVALDYGYTF
J gene: TRBJ2-3; V gene: TRBV6-5; D gene: -; clone size: -; CDR3 DNA: TGTGCCAGCAGATACACCCGCCGCACAGATACGCAGTATTTT; CDR3 protein: CASRYTRRTDTQYF
J gene: TRBJ1-1; V gene: TRBV28; D gene: TRBD1; clone size: once; CDR3 DNA: TGTGCCAGCAGTTTATCGGGACAGGGTTTTGAAGCTTTCTTT; CDR3 protein: CASSLSGQGFEAFF
J gene: TRBJ1-1; V gene: TRBV29-1; D gene: -; clone size: -; CDR3 DNA: TGCAGCGGGGGGCAGGCCACTGAAGCTTTCTTT; CDR3 protein: CSGGQATEAFF
J gene: TRBJ1-2; V gene: TRBV2; D gene: TRBD1; clone size: -; CDR3 DNA: TGTGCCAGCAGGGGGGACAGCGGTGACTACACCTTC; CDR3 protein: CASRGDSGDYTF
J gene: TRBJ2-1; V gene: TRBV5-1; D gene: -; clone size: once; CDR3 DNA: TGCGCCAGCAGCCTTGGGTTGGGGGACATCAATGAGCAGTTCTTC; CDR3 protein: CASSLGLGDINEQFF
J gene: TRBJ2-5; V gene: TRBV5-6; D gene: -; clone size: -; CDR3 DNA: TGTGCCAGCAGCTCCGACCTAGATAGAGAGACCCAGTACTTC; CDR3 protein: CASSSDLDRETQYF
J gene: TRBJ1-1; V gene: TRBV6-1; D gene: -; clone size: -; CDR3 DNA: TGTGCCAGCAGCGAAATTGACATCTCCGACACTGAAGCTTTCTTT; CDR3 protein: CASSEIDISDTEAFF
J gene: TRBJ1-4; V gene: TRBV5-4; D gene: -; clone size: -; CDR3 DNA: TGTGCCAGCAAACTACCAACTAATGAAAAACTGTTTTTT; CDR3 protein: CASKLPTNEKLFF